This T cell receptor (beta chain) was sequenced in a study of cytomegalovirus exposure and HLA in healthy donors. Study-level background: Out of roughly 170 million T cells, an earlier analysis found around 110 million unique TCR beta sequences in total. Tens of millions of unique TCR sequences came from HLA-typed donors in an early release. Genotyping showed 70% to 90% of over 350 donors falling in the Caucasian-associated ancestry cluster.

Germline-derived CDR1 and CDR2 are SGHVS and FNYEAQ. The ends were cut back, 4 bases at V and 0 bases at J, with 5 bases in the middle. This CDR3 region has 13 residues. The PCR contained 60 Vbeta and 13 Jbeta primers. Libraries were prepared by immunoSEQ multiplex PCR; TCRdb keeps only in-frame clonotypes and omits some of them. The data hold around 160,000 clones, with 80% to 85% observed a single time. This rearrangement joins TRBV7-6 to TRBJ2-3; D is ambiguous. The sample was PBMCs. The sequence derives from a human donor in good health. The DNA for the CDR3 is TGTGCCAGCAGCTCCTTTAGCACAGATACGCAGTATTTT. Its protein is CASSSFSTDTQYF.